This entry is about one T cell receptor beta chain. Its antigen remains unidentified. The sample belongs to a study of T cell responses to AZD1222 COVID-19 vaccine. General study results and limits: There were mostly white British donors and more females than males, and clonal diversity was possibly underestimated. Per reports, nearly half of all spike-specific TCRs target regions that are unmutated in variants.

TCRdb keeps only in-frame clones here, not all; method: immunoSEQ multiplex PCR. The table shows approximately 70,000 clones, with roughly 82% occurring only once. Germline CDR1 is MDHEN and CDR2 is SYDVKM. The CDR3 has 11 residues. Deletions cut 3 bases from V and 13 bases from J, with 13 bases between. The sample in question was peripheral blood, obtained on day 0 of AZD1222 vaccination. This clonotype was sampled from an adult in good health. The V call is TRBV28, the J call TRBJ2-7, with D possibly being TRBD1 (6 bases). The CDR3 spells CASSFGQLVYF. In nucleotides, the CDR3 is TGTGCCAGCAGTTTTGGACAGCTTGTCTACTTC.